This T cell receptor beta chain was obtained from a study of blood T cell repertoires in COVID-19. Study-level information: COVID-19 samples, acute and convalescent, were from the United States, Italy and Spain.

Here immunoSEQ multiplex PCR was the method, and the copy in TCRdb shows in-frame clones only, minus some. The table lists approximately 220,000 clones, around four fifths of them singletons, with around 5% in the top ten. This CDR3 contains 13 residues. Germline values: CDR1 MNHEY, CDR2 SVGAGI. V gave up 5 bases and J gave up 1 base, with 8 bases separating them. The V gene is TRBV6-5, the J gene TRBJ1-1; unclear D gene. The origin of this receptor is a woman in her 70s with acute or convalescent COVID-19. The source material was peripheral blood. CDR3: CASSLSKNTEAFF. DNA of the CDR3: TGTGCCAGCAGTCTATCCAAGAACACTGAAGCTTTCTTT.